The clone carrying this T cell receptor beta chain turned up a few times. The antigen is unknown. Libraries for TCRalpha and TCRbeta carried sample barcodes and unique molecular identifiers via 5'RACE. MiXCR, run by TCRdb on the 5' RACE reads, gives a single entry per CDR3 protein. This table has roughly 200,000 distinct CDR3 sequences, approximately 10% appearing once. These data are taken from a study of T-cell memory formation after mild COVID-19. The germline CDR1 and CDR2 sequences are LGHDT and YNNKEL (reference sequence). The ends were cut back, 2 bases at V and 1 base at J, with 8 bases in the middle. This CDR3 spans 14 amino acids. Study-wide findings and caveats: Clones that got smaller from day 15 to 85 had even CD4/CD8, while clones growing later tipped toward CD4+.

This TCR was sampled from a young man who had mild COVID-19 (a few samples of this study predate the infection). Cell type and time point are not known. The chain employs TRBV3-1 and TRBJ1-1; D is unresolved. Sequenced: PBMCs or a T cell subset sorted from them (not recorded which). CDR3 in DNA: TGTGCCAGCAGCCAAAATGGAGAGAACACTGAAGCTTTCTTT. Translated, it gives CASSQNGENTEAFF.